This is a list of T cell receptor beta chains from one sample in a study of T cells after yellow fever vaccination. TCRdb passed the 5' RACE reads through MiXCR, listing each CDR3 protein once. The sample records some 500,000 distinct CDR3 sequences, approximately 15% being singletons. The sample was PBMCs, taken on the day of the yellow fever booster vaccination. Source of these receptors: a man aged 25 to 45 who received the YFV17D yellow fever vaccine. Both conserved end residues are part of each CDR3. Each record gives: V gene, D gene, J gene, CDR3 protein. A D gene is named only where the DNA matches it firmly.

TRBV6-5,TRBD2,TRBJ2-2,CASSYSLAGEPGELFF
TRBV21-1,-,TRBJ2-3,CASFKAKWGKSTDTQYF
TRBV5-6,-,TRBJ2-5,CASSQPADETQYF
TRBV6-5,-,TRBJ2-7,CASSYSITGSYEQYF
TRBV12-3/TRBV12-4,-,TRBJ1-6,CATGGGPYNSPLHF
TRBV4-1,-,TRBJ2-7,CAGAYEQYF
TRBV7-6,TRBD1,TRBJ2-5,CASSPPGTGFSITQETQYF
TRBV20-1,-,TRBJ2-7,CSASRLASSYEQYF
TRBV27,TRBD1,TRBJ1-1,CASSLWTGHTEAFF
TRBV23-1,-,TRBJ2-1,CASSHRPTITYNEQFF
TRBV7-6,TRBD1,TRBJ2-1,CASSLEDRGQGEQFF
TRBV4-3,-,TRBJ2-3,CASSQALKGTQYF
TRBV3-1,TRBD1,TRBJ2-1,CASSRDRGVGEQFF
TRBV21-1,-,TRBJ2-1,CASSKTGYSNKKYYNEQFF
TRBV3-1,-,TRBJ2-3,CASSQEGFGTDTQYF
TRBV6-2/TRBV6-3,TRBD2,TRBJ2-1,CASSYKKTSEPSYNEQFF
TRBV7-2,-,TRBJ1-4,CASSLLRAATNEKLFF
TRBV7-2,-,TRBJ2-2,CASSFRPREDGELFF
TRBV20-1,-,TRBJ1-5,CSVEEGTLGGQPQHF
TRBV20-1,-,TRBJ1-5,CSARVRGGVGNQPQHF
TRBV7-9,-,TRBJ2-7,CASSLDSDEQYF
TRBV15,-,TRBJ2-4,CATSVELLAKNIQYF
TRBV12-3/TRBV12-4,-,TRBJ2-7,CASSFGRYEQYF
TRBV6-2/TRBV6-3,-,TRBJ2-6,CASNPGTGANVLTF
TRBV24-1,-,TRBJ2-3,CATSDPAGSGPSTDTQYF
TRBV6-5,-,TRBJ2-3,CASSYTSAPLTDTQYF
TRBV12-5,-,TRBJ2-3,CASALGTASTDTQYF
TRBV20-1,TRBD1,TRBJ2-2,CSARPISGTANTGELFF
TRBV20-1,TRBD2,TRBJ2-5,CSASGLAVLRAQYF
TRBV12-3/TRBV12-4,-,TRBJ1-5,CASTLTAQPQHF
TRBV12-3/TRBV12-4,TRBD2,TRBJ2-2,CAGRLAGTGELFF
TRBV15,TRBD1,TRBJ2-2,CATSSDRVKGTGELFF
TRBV5-1,-,TRBJ2-6,CASSLVMSGANVLTF
TRBV20-1,TRBD2,TRBJ2-1,CSARDPGLAQFF
TRBV5-1,-,TRBJ2-3,CASSFLETTDTQYF
TRBV29-1,TRBD2,TRBJ2-3,CSLRGVASTDTQYF
TRBV7-6,-,TRBJ2-1,CASSLGLARNEQFF
TRBV18,TRBD1,TRBJ2-7,CASSNWDRAPGEQYF
TRBV20-1,TRBD1,TRBJ2-7,CSARQGPTADLEQYF
TRBV24-1,TRBD1,TRBJ1-2,CATSDSDRWNYGYTF
TRBV20-1,-,TRBJ2-3,CSARALQGSPDTQYF
TRBV21-1,-,TRBJ2-1,CASHFVEQFF
TRBV10-2,-,TRBJ2-3,CAGSNSLDTDTQYF
TRBV6-5,-,TRBJ2-2,CASSLYRVGGELFF
TRBV7-3,TRBD1,TRBJ1-1,CASSTTGGNPTEAFF
TRBV12-3/TRBV12-4,TRBD2,TRBJ2-7,CASGILAGSYEQYF
TRBV10-3,-,TRBJ2-7,CASSHSLADYEQYF
TRBV6-5,TRBD1,TRBJ2-5,CASSYRIQGRQTQYF
TRBV27,-,TRBJ2-5,CASSLRGGTQYF
TRBV5-4,TRBD2,TRBJ2-1,CASFAKAGPQFF
TRBV10-2,TRBD2,TRBJ2-7,CASRLAGGPRSYEQYF
TRBV30,-,TRBJ1-5,CAWSVGGNQPQHF
TRBV21-1,-,TRBJ1-5,CASNAPGGGYSNQPQHF
TRBV28,-,TRBJ1-1,CATLGPLNTEAFF
TRBV11-1,-,TRBJ1-1,CASSLTVLRRAVDTEAFF